This T cell receptor beta chain was sequenced for a study of human T cells and chemical hapten exposure. Whole-study context: Patch tests put 0.01% DPC on the upper back, and the results were checked at 6 days.

Time point denoted: patch test 3, about 24 weeks after DPC sensitization. The sample's treatment: therapeutic diphenylcyclopropenone sensitization with weekly scalp DPC. This CDR3 is 14 amino acids long. Germline CDR1 is SGHTA and CDR2 is FQGNSA. Trimming removed 1 base from V and 15 bases from J, with 18 bases in between. This clonotype was picked up a small number of times. The antigen is unknown. The library put unique molecular identifiers onto individual cDNA molecules. One entry per CDR3 protein results from TCRdb running MiXCR on the RACE reads. The table includes tens of thousands of distinct CDR3 sequences, approximately 9.9% detected once. Study-wide results and caveats: Counts of TCRs above 1 in 1000 frequency stayed unchanged with DPC sensitization.

The chain joins TRBV7-2 to TRBJ1-4; D is unresolved. The source is a woman aged 30 to 39 with alopecia areata. Some clones in this sample may be carry-over from other donors' samples. This specimen consisted of whole blood, obtained in connection with sensitization to the hapten diphenylcyclopropenone (DPC). CDR3 nucleotides: TGTGCCAGCAGCTTAGGAGGATCAGTGTCAAAGTTGTTTTTT. The encoded protein is CASSLGGSVSKLFF.